Given below is one T cell receptor beta chain in context. This clonotype was found many times. The target of this receptor is not known. Per-nucleotide qualities are absent, and no much larger clonotype sits a single base away. The instrument was an Illumina NovaSeq 6000. cDNA libraries for TCRalpha and TCRbeta were prepared by 5'RACE using constant-segment primers, with sample barcodes and unique molecular identifiers added. Trizol reagent was used to extract RNA from every sample. Amplification of the libraries took two PCR steps, and the second step added a second sample barcode plus Illumina TruSeq adapters. The libraries were sequenced on an Illumina NovaSeq using 2 x 150 bp paired-end reads. The study's processing was this. The reads were demultiplexed and collapsed into UMI-guided consensus sequences using migec v1.2.7. Using mixcr v2.1.11, UMI consensuses were aligned to TRA and TRB V and J templates and then assembled into clonotypes. A clonotype was counted as expanded or contracted only if both edgeR and NoisET called the change significant, with noise models trained on biological replicates. For edgeR calls, the thresholds were a false discovery rate-adjusted p below 0.01 and a log2 fold-change of 1. As an exploratory analysis of dynamics, max-normalized trajectories of the 1000 most abundant clonotypes were examined by PCA with hierarchical clustering. Separately sequenced CD4+ and CD8+ repertoires were used to assign the CD4 or CD8 phenotype of responding clones. TCRdb trimmed the raw reads at Q25, called clones with MiXCR and kept productive beta chains. Merged by CDR3 protein, the rows form single entries marked with the most common genes and DNA. Clone size and V and J calls follow TCRdb, not the original study. The sample data list hundreds of thousands of distinct CDR3 sequences, and around a sixth of these were observed just once. The ten largest clones take up about 20% of the sample.

This specimen belongs to a study of T-cell memory formation after mild COVID-19 (dated by TCRdb to the early 2020s). Regarding the complete study: TCR sequence clusters from the two donors were largely donor specific. Two young, previously healthy adult volunteers made up the cohort, one male and one female. In two donors, T-cell clones that expanded and contracted after mild COVID-19 were followed by sequencing TCRalpha and TCRbeta repertoires longitudinally. What the work shows at the level of the full study, not this receptor alone: Contracting CD4+ clones were found mainly in CM and EM memory subsets, while CD8+ clones were enriched in EMRA. Balanced CD4/CD8 phenotypes were observed for clones contracting from day 15 to 85, whereas a bias towards CD4+ was observed for a second wave of clones expanding from day 15 to 37. Only two mild cases were covered by the study, and larger cohorts that include severe cases with pre-infection samples were considered necessary. The second-wave clones that peaked on day 37 were not confirmed to be SARS-CoV-2 specific. Some responding clones were found in pre-infection memory, which suggests that pre-existing cross-reactive memory T cells took part in the SARS-CoV-2 response.

PBMCs were isolated by Ficoll-Paque density gradient centrifugation. From the germline V gene (reference sequence), CDR1 is MNHNY and CDR2 is SVGAGI. Trimming accounts for 5 bases at V and 8 bases at J, while the number of junction bases matched to no gene is 15. From cysteine to phenylalanine, the CDR3 is 16 amino acids long. This entry keeps only the CDR3 DNA: 48 bases, framed from base 1. The sequence links TRBV6-6 to TRBJ2-1, and 7 bases in between align with TRBD1. Material for sequencing was PBMCs or a T cell subset sorted from them (not recorded which). The sequence was collected from a man aged 18 to 29 who had mild COVID-19 (a few samples of this study predate the infection). The sample titles of this study are shuffled in the database, so cell type and time point are left out; the donor was told from shared clones. This receptor carries the CDR3 CASSTEGSRGRDEQFF. The nucleotides are TGTGCCAGCAGTACAGAAGGGTCGAGGGGGCGCGATGAGCAGTTCTTC.